This entry lists 10 T cell receptor beta chains sequenced from one sample in a study of beta chain features in type 1 diabetes. Expressed TCRB transcripts were sequenced because the isolated RNA had all been reverse transcribed beforehand. Only in-frame clones appear in the TCRdb table, and some are missing; sequencing was by immunoSEQ multiplex PCR. The sample carries fewer than 650,000 clones, around 15% recorded once. The source material was naive CD4+ T cells from blood. The receptor set was obtained from a man between 18 and 35 years old in good health.

This clone was seen a handful of times. The genes are TRBV7-9 and TRBJ2-7; 9 positions agree with TRBD1. The CDR3 is 16 amino acids. With V trimmed by 1 base and J by 0 bases, 4 bases remained unmatched. Germline CDR1 SEHNR, CDR2 FQNEAQ (reference sequence). The CDR3 is CASSLGDRESSYEQYF. In nucleotides, the CDR3 is TGTGCCAGCAGCTTAGGGGACAGGGAGAGCTCCTACGAGCAGTACTTC.

This chain links TRBV28 with TRBJ1-2; D ambiguous. Trimming pared 3 bases from V and 7 bases from J, leaving 3 bases between. CDR1 and CDR2 (germline): MDHEN, SYDVKM. The length of the CDR3 is 10 residues. CDR3 nucleotides: TGTGCCAGCAGTTTTCGTGGCTACACCTTC. Protein: CASSFRGYTF.

This clone was observed a handful of times. V gene TRBV6-5 combines with J gene TRBJ1-2; 8 bases agree with TRBD1. The CDR3 length is 14 residues. Germline assignment: CDR1 MNHEY and CDR2 SVGAGI. V dropped 7 bases and J dropped 0; count of bases not matched to a gene: 4. CDR3 sequence: CASNPDRANYGYTF. The CDR3 DNA reads TGTGCCAGCAATCCGGACAGGGCTAACTATGGCTACACCTTC.

There are a few counts of this clone. The chain employs TRBV30 and TRBJ1-4; the D is unclear. CDR3 length equals 15 residues. Trimming pared 1 base from V and 0 bases from J, leaving 9 bases between. Germline loops: CDR1 GTSNPN, CDR2 SVGIG (reference sequence). CDR3: CAWSALTTTNEKLFF. The CDR3 nucleotides are TGTGCCTGGAGTGCGCTCACCACAACTAATGAAAAACTGTTTTTT.

The V and J genes are TRBV27 and TRBJ2-7; tentatively, D is TRBD2 (6 bases). Germline CDR1 is MNHEY and CDR2 is SMNVEV (reference sequence). CDR3 size: 17 residues. V lost 2 bases and J lost 3, with 20 bases in between. The DNA of the CDR3 is TGTGCCAGCAGTTTAAAAGGCGGGGACTGGCGGATCTACGAGCAGTACTTC. It is translated as CASSLKGGDWRIYEQYF.

V usage is TRBV11-2 and J usage is TRBJ2-7; tentative D call: TRBD1 (6 bases). V lost 5 bases, J lost 2 bases, and 13 bases lay in between. The CDR3 length is 14 residues. CDR1 is SGHAT, CDR2 FQNNGV, per germline. CDR3 loop: CASSRTQGAYEQYF. The CDR3 DNA is TGTGCCAGCAGCCGAACACAGGGAGCCTACGAGCAGTACTTC.

The chain couples TRBV27 to TRBJ1-2, with no clear D. The V end lost 2 bases, the J end lost 4 bases, and 11 bases lay between the germline ends. Germline V gene lookup returns CDR1 MNHEY and CDR2 SMNVEV (reference sequence). The CDR3 contains 14 residues. In DNA, the CDR3 is TGTGCCAGCAGTTTACACGGGGAGGGCTATGGCTACACCTTC. Translating it yields CASSLHGEGYGYTF.

This clone showed up just a few times. The rearrangement joins TRBV18 to TRBJ1-1, with D possibly being TRBD1 (5 bases). The CDR3 is made up of 19 amino acids. V shed 3 bases and J shed 0 bases, with 23 bases lying between them. CDR1 KGHSH and CDR2 LQKENI come from the germline V gene. CDR3 amino acids: CASSPRVSGSDLVNTEAFF. CDR3 DNA: TGTGCCAGCTCACCCCGCGTATCAGGGTCTGATTTGGTGAACACTGAAGCTTTCTTT.

This clone was seen more than once but under ten times. The chain is built from TRBV21-1 and TRBJ2-6; the D segment call TRBD1 is taken from the table without a DNA check. TRBV21-1 has pseudogene status. The CDR3 has 21 residues. The CDR3 is CASSLHRDRVWTRPGANVLTF. DNA for the CDR3: TGTGCCAGCAGCCTACACCGGGACAGGGTCTGGACCCGTCCTGGGGCCAACGTCCTGACTTTC.

A few counts support this clone. The J gene is TRBJ2-7, the V gene TRBV28, with no clear D. V shed 0 bases and J shed 2 bases, with 8 bases lying between them. The CDR3 is 14 amino acids. From germline, CDR1 is MDHEN and CDR2 SYDVKM. In DNA, the CDR3 is TGTGCCAGCAGTTTATGGGCAGTGCCCTACGAGCAGTACTTC. Protein: CASSLWAVPYEQYF. The whole variable domain, remainder taken from reference TRBV28 and TRBJ2-7, is DVKVTQSSRYLVKRTGEKVFLECVQDMDHENMFWYRQDPGLGLRLIYFSYDVKMKEKGDIPEGYSVSREKKERFSLILESASTNQTSMYLCASSLWAVPYEQYFGPGTRLTVT.